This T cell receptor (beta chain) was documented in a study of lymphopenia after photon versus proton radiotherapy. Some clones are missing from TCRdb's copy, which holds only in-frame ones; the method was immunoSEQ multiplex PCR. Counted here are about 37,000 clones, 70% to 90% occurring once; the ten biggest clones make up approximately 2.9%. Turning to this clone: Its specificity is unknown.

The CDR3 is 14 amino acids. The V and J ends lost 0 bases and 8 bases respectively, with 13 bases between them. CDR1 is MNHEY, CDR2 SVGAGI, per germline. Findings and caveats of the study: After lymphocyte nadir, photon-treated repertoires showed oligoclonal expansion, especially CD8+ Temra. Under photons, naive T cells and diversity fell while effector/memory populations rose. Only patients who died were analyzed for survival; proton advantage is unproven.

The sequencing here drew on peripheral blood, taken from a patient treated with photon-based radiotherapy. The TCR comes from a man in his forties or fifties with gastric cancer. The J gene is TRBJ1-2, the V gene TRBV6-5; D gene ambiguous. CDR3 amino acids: CASSYSAESRGYTF. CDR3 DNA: TGTGCCAGCAGTTACTCAGCAGAAAGCCGGGGCTACACCTTC.